This T cell receptor beta chain was identified during a study of spatial heterogeneity in lung cancer. This CDR3 comprises 11 residues. The V end lost 8 bases, the J end lost 1 base, and 5 bases lay between the germline ends. The germline V gene encodes CDR1 MNHNY and CDR2 SVGAGI (reference sequence). For this clonotype: The antigen remains unidentified. This beta chain represents an off-target read in a library built for alpha chains; its size is of limited meaning.

The sample's time point: sample taken at primary tumor resection. TCRdb used MiXCR to reprocess the 5' RACE reads, holding one entry per CDR3 protein. Here the sample spans about 18,000 distinct CDR3 sequences, 8.5% to 10% being singletons. Points from the study as a whole: Counts that tracked tumor mutation counts were those of expanded intratumoral alpha and beta TCRs.

The TCR originated in a female donor with early-stage non-small cell lung cancer. The specimen comprised lung tumor tissue, sampled at surgery. The genes are TRBV6-6 and TRBJ1-1; D unclear. Here the CDR3 DNA reads TGTGCCAGCGAGGAGAACACTGAAGCTTTCTTT. It translates to CASEENTEAFF.